This T cell receptor beta chain came from a study of blood T cell repertoires in COVID-19. On the study more broadly: Samples taken during acute and convalescent COVID-19 were collected in the United States, Italy and Spain.

Per the original data handling: Nucleated cell counts were estimated from reference gene primer amplification. TCRdb keeps only in-frame clones here, not all; method: immunoSEQ multiplex PCR. The V and J calls and clone size were taken over from that table, and D and trimming were inferred from the DNA. The sample contains a few hundred thousand clones, approximately 82% of which appear only once. CDR3 length equals 14 residues. Trimming cost V 1 base and J 5 bases, with 11 bases left between them. Looked up from germline, CDR1 is SEHNR and CDR2 is FQNEAQ (reference sequence). This receptor was obtained from a human donor in a cohort sampled during active COVID-19. The genes are TRBV7-9 and TRBJ2-5; tentative D call: TRBD2 (7 bases). Sequencing was done on a sample of peripheral blood. CDR3 bases: TGTGCCAGCAGCTTAGTGGGGGGGCAGGAGACCCAGTACTTC. Its translation is CASSLVGGQETQYF.